The clone carrying this T cell receptor (beta chain) came up a few times. Its antigen is unidentified. This sample's RNA came from whole unsorted tissue. Newly diagnosed lung cancer patients had thoracic surgery in China, August–late 2014, without prior chemotherapy. Three rounds of nested PCR, following a modified ARM-PCR protocol, produced the TCRbeta library. TCRdb ran MiXCR on the multiplex PCR reads and lists one entry per CDR3 protein. The sample has 200,000 or so distinct CDR3 sequences; around 71% are singletons. The data were taken from a study of tumor and adjacent non-tumor tissue in lung cancer. Study at large: The cohort had 12 adenocarcinoma, a couple of squamous cell and 1 small cell patients. Each sample yielded 4 million to 4.5 million productive TCRbeta reads on average.

Overall study findings and caveats: Higher tumor TCR diversity was associated with shorter survival.

Germline V gene lookup returns CDR1 DFQATT and CDR2 SNEGSKA (reference sequence). The germline V and J ends were trimmed by 3 bases and 5 bases, with 10 bases remaining between them. This CDR3 comprises 12 residues. The chain has TRBV20-1 and TRBJ1-1; unclear D gene. Sequencing input: lung tumor tissue. The receptor comes from a man in his sixties with non-small cell lung cancer. The CDR3 region has the DNA TGCAGTGCTAGTGCCGGGGAGACTGAAGCTTTCTTT. Its protein product is CSASAGETEAFF.